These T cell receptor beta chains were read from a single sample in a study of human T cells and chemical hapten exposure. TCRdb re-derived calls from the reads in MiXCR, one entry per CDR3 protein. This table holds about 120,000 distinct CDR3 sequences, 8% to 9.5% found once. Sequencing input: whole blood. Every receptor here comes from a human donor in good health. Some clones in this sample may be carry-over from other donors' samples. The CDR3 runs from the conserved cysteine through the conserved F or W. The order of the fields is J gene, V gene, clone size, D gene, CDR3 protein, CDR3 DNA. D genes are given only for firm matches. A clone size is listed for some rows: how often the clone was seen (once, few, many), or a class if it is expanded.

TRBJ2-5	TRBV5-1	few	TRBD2	CASSLVPLRLAEETQYF	TGCGCCAGCAGCTTGGTTCCCCTGCGTCTAGCGGAAGAGACCCAGTACTTC
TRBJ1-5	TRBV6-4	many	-	CASSDSGDNQPQHF	TGTGCCAGCAGTGACTCGGGGGACAATCAGCCCCAGCATTTT
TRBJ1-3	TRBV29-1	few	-	CSVEDVVNHSGNTIYF	TGCAGCGTTGAAGATGTGGTCAACCACTCTGGAAACACCATATATTTT
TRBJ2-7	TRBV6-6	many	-	CASSYPSIDSPSSYEQYF	TGTGCCAGCAGTTACCCTAGCATCGACAGCCCCAGCTCCTACGAGCAGTACTTC
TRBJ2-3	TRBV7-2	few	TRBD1	CASSYPGGADTQYF	TGTGCCAGCAGCTATCCAGGGGGCGCAGATACGCAGTATTTT
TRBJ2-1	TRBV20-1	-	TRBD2	CSALKGTSGTNEQFF	TGCAGTGCCCTCAAGGGGACTAGCGGGACCAATGAGCAGTTCTTC
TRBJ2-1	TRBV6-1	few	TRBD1	CASRESKRGRLYNEQFF	TGTGCCAGCAGGGAGAGTAAGAGGGGGCGTCTATACAATGAGCAGTTCTTC
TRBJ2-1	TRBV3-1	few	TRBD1	CASSQDSRGNEQFF	TGTGCCAGCAGCCAAGATTCCAGGGGGAATGAGCAGTTCTTC
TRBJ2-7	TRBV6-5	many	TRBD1	CASSSDRGREQYF	TGTGCCAGCAGTTCGGACAGGGGGCGGGAGCAGTACTTC
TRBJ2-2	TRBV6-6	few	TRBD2	CASSYWLEREGLNTGELFF	TGTGCCAGCAGTTACTGGCTTGAGCGGGAGGGCTTGAACACCGGGGAGCTGTTTTTT
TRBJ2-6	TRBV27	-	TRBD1	CASSLTGTGAGANVLTF	TGTGCCAGCAGTTTAACCGGGACAGGGGCTGGGGCCAACGTCCTGACTTTC
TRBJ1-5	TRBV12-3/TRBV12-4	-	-	CASSFGRIASNQPQHF	TGTGCCAGCAGTTTTGGGCGGATCGCGAGCAATCAGCCCCAGCATTTT
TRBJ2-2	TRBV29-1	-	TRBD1	CSVATGGARTGELFF	TGCAGCGTAGCCACAGGGGGCGCTCGGACCGGGGAGCTGTTTTTT
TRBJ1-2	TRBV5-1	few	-	CASSLAGQIYGYTF	TGCGCCAGCAGCTTGGCCGGTCAGATCTATGGCTACACCTTC
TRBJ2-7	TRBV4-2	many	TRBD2	CASSQGFGGSGHEQYF	TGTGCCAGCAGCCAAGGATTCGGGGGGTCCGGGCACGAGCAGTACTTC
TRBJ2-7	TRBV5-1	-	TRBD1	CASSLRQGSYEQYF	TGCGCCAGCAGCTTGAGACAGGGATCCTACGAGCAGTACTTC
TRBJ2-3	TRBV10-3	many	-	CAISAGAGTDTQYF	TGTGCCATCAGTGCCGGAGCGGGCACAGATACGCAGTATTTT
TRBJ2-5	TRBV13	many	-	CASSFRQGETQYF	TGTGCCAGCAGCTTCAGGCAGGGAGAGACCCAGTACTTC
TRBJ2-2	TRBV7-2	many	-	CASSLGLLGTGELFF	TGTGCCAGCAGCTTGGGGCTGCTGGGCACCGGGGAGCTGTTTTTT
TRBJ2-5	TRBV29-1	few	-	CSVGRGGETQYF	TGCAGCGTTGGGAGGGGGGGAGAGACCCAGTACTTC
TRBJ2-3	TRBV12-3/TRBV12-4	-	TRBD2	CASSSRGLAGEERTDTQYF	TGTGCCAGCAGTAGTAGGGGACTAGCGGGAGAAGAAAGAACAGATACGCAGTATTTT
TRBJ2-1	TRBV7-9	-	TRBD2	CASSFGLAGFDEQFF	TGTGCCAGCAGCTTTGGACTAGCGGGATTCGATGAGCAGTTCTTC
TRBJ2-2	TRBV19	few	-	CASPGPGGELFF	TGTGCCAGTCCAGGGCCCGGCGGGGAGCTGTTTTTT
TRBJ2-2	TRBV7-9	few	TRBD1	CASIANRGGRAGELFF	TGTGCCAGCATCGCAAACAGGGGTGGACGCGCCGGGGAGCTGTTTTTT
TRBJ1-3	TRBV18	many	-	CASSPLQGSGNTIYF	TGTGCCAGCTCACCACTACAGGGCTCTGGAAACACCATATATTTT
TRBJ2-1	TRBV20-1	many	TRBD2	CSARVNTGLAGGSYNEQFF	TGCAGTGCTAGAGTAAATACCGGACTAGCGGGAGGTTCCTACAATGAGCAGTTCTTC
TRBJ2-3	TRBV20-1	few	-	CSAKGGASTDTQYF	TGCAGTGCTAAAGGCGGGGCTAGCACAGATACGCAGTATTTT
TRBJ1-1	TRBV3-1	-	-	CASSQWGGGAFF	TGTGCCAGCAGCCAATGGGGGGGGGGAGCTTTCTTT
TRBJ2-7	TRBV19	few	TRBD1	CASSPGGTGSYEQYF	TGTGCCAGTAGCCCCGGAGGGACAGGGTCCTACGAGCAGTACTTC
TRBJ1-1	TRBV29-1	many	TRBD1	CSARTGLTNTEAFF	TGCAGCGCCCGGACAGGGTTGACGAACACTGAAGCTTTCTTT
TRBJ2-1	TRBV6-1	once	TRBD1	CASSVDRGFNEQFF	TGTGCCAGCAGCGTGGACAGGGGGTTCAATGAGCAGTTCTTC
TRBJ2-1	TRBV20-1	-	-	CSARDVRGQYDEQFF	TGCAGTGCTAGAGACGTTAGGGGTCAATACGATGAGCAGTTCTTC
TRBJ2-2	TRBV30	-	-	CAWKTLTGELFF	TGTGCCTGGAAGACGCTAACCGGGGAGCTGTTTTTT
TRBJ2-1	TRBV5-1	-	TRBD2	CASSLGLAGDYNEQFF	TGCGCCAGCAGCTTGGGACTAGCGGGAGACTACAATGAGCAGTTCTTC
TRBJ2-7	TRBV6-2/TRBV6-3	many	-	CASSYQDTYEQYF	TGTGCCAGCAGTTACCAGGACACCTACGAGCAGTACTTC
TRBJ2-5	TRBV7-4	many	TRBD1	CASSHSTGNETQYF	TGTGCCAGCAGCCACTCGACAGGGAATGAGACCCAGTACTTC
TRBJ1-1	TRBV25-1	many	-	CASSEYISGDSEAFF	TGTGCCAGCAGTGAATATATTAGTGGCGACAGCGAAGCTTTCTTT
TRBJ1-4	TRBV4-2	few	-	CASSQTGAGGKLFF	TGTGCCAGCAGTCAAACGGGGGCCGGAGGAAAACTGTTTTTT
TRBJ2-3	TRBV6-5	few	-	CASSYSGLSGLELDF	TGTGCCAGCAGTTACTCAGGGTTGAGCGGACTTGAATTGGATTTT
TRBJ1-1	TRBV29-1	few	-	CSVAVWGLSFF	TGCAGCGTTGCGGTTTGGGGGTTATCCTTCTTT
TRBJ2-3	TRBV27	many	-	CASRTEGDTQYF	TGTGCCAGCAGGACGGAGGGGGATACGCAGTATTTT
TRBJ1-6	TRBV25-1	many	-	CASSERLDGNSPLHF	TGTGCCAGCAGTGAACGGTTGGACGGTAATTCACCCCTCCACTTT
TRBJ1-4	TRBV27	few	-	CASRHLTNEKLFF	TGTGCCAGCAGGCACCTAACTAATGAAAAACTGTTTTTT
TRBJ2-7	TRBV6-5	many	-	CASRWKGNYEQYF	TGTGCCAGCAGATGGAAGGGGAACTACGAGCAGTACTTC
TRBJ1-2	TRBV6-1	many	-	CASSEGPEIYGYTF	TGTGCCAGCAGTGAGGGGCCCGAAATCTATGGCTACACCTTC
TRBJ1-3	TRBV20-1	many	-	CSARGATGSFGNTIYF	TGCAGTGCTAGGGGGGCCACAGGGTCGTTTGGAAACACCATATATTTT
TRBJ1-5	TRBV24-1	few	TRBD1	CATTGQGVDQPQHF	TGTGCCACCACGGGACAGGGGGTCGATCAGCCCCAGCATTTT
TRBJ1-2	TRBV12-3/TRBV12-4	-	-	CASSLSHYGYTF	TGTGCCAGCAGTTTATCCCATTATGGCTACACCTTC